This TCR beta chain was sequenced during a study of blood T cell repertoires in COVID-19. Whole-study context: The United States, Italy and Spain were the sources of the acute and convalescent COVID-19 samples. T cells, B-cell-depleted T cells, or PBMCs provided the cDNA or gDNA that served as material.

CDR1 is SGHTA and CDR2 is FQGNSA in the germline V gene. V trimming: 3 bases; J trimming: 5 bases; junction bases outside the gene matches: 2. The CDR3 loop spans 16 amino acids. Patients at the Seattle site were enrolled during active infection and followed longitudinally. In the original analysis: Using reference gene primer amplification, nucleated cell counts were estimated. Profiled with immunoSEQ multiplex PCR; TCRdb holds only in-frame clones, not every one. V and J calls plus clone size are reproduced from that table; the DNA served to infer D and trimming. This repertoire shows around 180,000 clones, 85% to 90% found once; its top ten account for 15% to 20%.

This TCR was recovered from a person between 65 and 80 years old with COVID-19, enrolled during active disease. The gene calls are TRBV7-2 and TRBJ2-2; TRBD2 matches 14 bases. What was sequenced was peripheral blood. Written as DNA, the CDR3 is TGTGCCAGCAGCTTGCGGACTAGCGGGAGGACCGGGGAGCTGTTTTTT. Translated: CASSLRTSGRTGELFF. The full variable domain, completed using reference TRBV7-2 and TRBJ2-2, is GAGVSQSPSNKVTEKGKDVELRCDPISGHTALYWYRQSLGQGLEFLIYFQGNSAPDKSGLPSDRFSAERTGGSVSTLTIQRTQQEDSAVYLCASSLRTSGRTGELFFGEGSRLTVL.